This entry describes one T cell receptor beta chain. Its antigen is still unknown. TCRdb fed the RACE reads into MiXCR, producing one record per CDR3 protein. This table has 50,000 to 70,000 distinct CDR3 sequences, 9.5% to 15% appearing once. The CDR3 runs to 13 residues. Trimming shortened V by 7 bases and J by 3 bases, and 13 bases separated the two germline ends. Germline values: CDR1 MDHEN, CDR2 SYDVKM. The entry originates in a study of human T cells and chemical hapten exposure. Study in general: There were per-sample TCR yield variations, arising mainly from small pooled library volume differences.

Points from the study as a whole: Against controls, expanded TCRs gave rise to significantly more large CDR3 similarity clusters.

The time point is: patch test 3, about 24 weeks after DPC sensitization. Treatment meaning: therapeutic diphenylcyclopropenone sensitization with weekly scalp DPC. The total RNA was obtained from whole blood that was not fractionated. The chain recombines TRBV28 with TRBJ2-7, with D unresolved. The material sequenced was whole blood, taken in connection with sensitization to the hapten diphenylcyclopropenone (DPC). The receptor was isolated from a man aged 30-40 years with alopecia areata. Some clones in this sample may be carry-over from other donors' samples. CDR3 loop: CASTSGMYYEQYF. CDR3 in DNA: TGTGCCAGCACCTCCGGCATGTACTACGAGCAGTACTTC.